The rows below give T cell receptor beta chains drawn from one sample of a study of blood T cell repertoires in COVID-19. The repertoire was sequenced with immunoSEQ multiplex PCR; TCRdb's copy has only in-frame clones and lacks some. This repertoire shows about 390,000 clones, around nine tenths found once; its top ten account for about a tenth. The sequenced sample was PBMCs or T cells enriched from blood (not recorded which). These receptors came from a woman in her forties or fifties who had recovered from COVID-19. Each CDR3 is given with its conserved first and last residue. Fields, in order: clone size, D gene, J gene, V gene, CDR3 DNA, CDR3 protein. The D gene is left open where the match is weak. Clone size is not always given. Where it is, it says once, few, many or a class for expanded clones.

clone size: NA; D gene: NA; J gene: TRBJ1-2; V gene: TRBV19; CDR3 DNA: TGTGCCAGTAGTACCTACGGAGATCGAAATTATGGCTACACCTTC; CDR3 protein: CASSTYGDRNYGYTF
clone size: NA; D gene: TRBD1; J gene: TRBJ2-7; V gene: TRBV6-5; CDR3 DNA: TGTGCCAGCAGTCAGACAGGGTTCTACTCCTACGAGCAGTACTTC; CDR3 protein: CASSQTGFYSYEQYF
clone size: NA; D gene: TRBD2; J gene: TRBJ2-5; V gene: TRBV3-1/TRBV3-2; CDR3 DNA: TGTGCCAGCAGCCAAGGTCAGAGAGCGGGGGCCAGCCAAGAGACCCAGTACTTC; CDR3 protein: CASSQGQRAGASQETQYF
clone size: NA; D gene: TRBD1; J gene: TRBJ1-1; V gene: TRBV11-3; CDR3 DNA: TGTGCCAGCAGCTTGGGACAGGGGTCGAACACTGAAGCTTTCTTT; CDR3 protein: CASSLGQGSNTEAFF
clone size: NA; D gene: NA; J gene: TRBJ2-2; V gene: TRBV5-1; CDR3 DNA: TGCGCCAGCACCAGCCCCAGGGAATACACCGGGGAGCTGTTTTTT; CDR3 protein: CASTSPREYTGELFF
clone size: NA; D gene: TRBD1; J gene: TRBJ1-1; V gene: TRBV19; CDR3 DNA: TGTGCCAGTAGTCCGTGGACAGGTCTGAACACTGAAGCTTTCTTT; CDR3 protein: CASSPWTGLNTEAFF
clone size: NA; D gene: NA; J gene: TRBJ1-1; V gene: TRBV11-2; CDR3 DNA: TGTGCCAGCAGCTTAGAGGGGGGAGGGAACACTGAAGCTTTCTTT; CDR3 protein: CASSLEGGGNTEAFF
clone size: NA; D gene: TRBD1; J gene: TRBJ1-5; V gene: TRBV24-1; CDR3 DNA: TGTGCCACCAGTGATGGGGGACAGGGACCTTTTCAGCCCCAGCATTTT; CDR3 protein: CATSDGGQGPFQPQHF
clone size: many; D gene: NA; J gene: TRBJ2-7; V gene: TRBV2; CDR3 DNA: TGTGCGACTTCTACGAGGCTATCCTACGAGCAGTACTTC; CDR3 protein: CATSTRLSYEQYF
clone size: NA; D gene: NA; J gene: TRBJ2-5; V gene: TRBV15; CDR3 DNA: TGTGCCACCAGCAGAGATAGGGGCTTGAACTTC; CDR3 protein: CATSRDRGLNF
clone size: NA; D gene: NA; J gene: TRBJ2-5; V gene: TRBV5-1; CDR3 DNA: TGCGCCAGCAGCTTTCTCCTCCAAGAGACCCAGTACTTC; CDR3 protein: CASSFLLQETQYF
clone size: NA; D gene: TRBD2; J gene: TRBJ2-3; V gene: TRBV7-6; CDR3 DNA: TGTGCCAGCAGCTTGTTGCCGGGAACTAGCGGGGTTGCAGATACGCAGTATTTT; CDR3 protein: CASSLLPGTSGVADTQYF
clone size: NA; D gene: NA; J gene: TRBJ1-1; V gene: TRBV4-2; CDR3 DNA: TGTGCCAGCAGCCAAGAGCCCGTGGCGAACACTGAAGCTTTCTTT; CDR3 protein: CASSQEPVANTEAFF
clone size: NA; D gene: TRBD1; J gene: TRBJ2-2; V gene: TRBV5-1; CDR3 DNA: TGCGCCAGCAGCCTGGCAGCAGGGGGAACCGGGGAGCTGTTTTTT; CDR3 protein: CASSLAAGGTGELFF
clone size: NA; D gene: TRBD2; J gene: TRBJ2-1; V gene: TRBV7-3; CDR3 DNA: TGTGCCAGCAGCTTAGGTTACCAGCGGGGAAACAATGAGCAGTTCTTC; CDR3 protein: CASSLGYQRGNNEQFF
clone size: NA; D gene: TRBD2; J gene: TRBJ2-2; V gene: TRBV11-2; CDR3 DNA: TGTGCCAGCAGCTCCAGACTAGCGGGGAACACCGGGGAGCTGTTTTTT; CDR3 protein: CASSSRLAGNTGELFF
clone size: NA; D gene: NA; J gene: TRBJ1-5; V gene: TRBV11-2; CDR3 DNA: TGTGCCAGCAGCTTAGGGGGGACACCTAATCAGCCCCAGCATTTT; CDR3 protein: CASSLGGTPNQPQHF
clone size: once; D gene: NA; J gene: TRBJ1-6; V gene: TRBV5-1; CDR3 DNA: TGCGCCAGCAGCTTAACAGGGTACAATTCACCCCTCCACTTT; CDR3 protein: CASSLTGYNSPLHF
clone size: NA; D gene: TRBD1; J gene: TRBJ2-1; V gene: TRBV18; CDR3 DNA: TGTGCCAGCTCACCCCGGGACAGGGGATCGACCAGCTCCTACAATGAGCAGTTCTTC; CDR3 protein: CASSPRDRGSTSSYNEQFF
clone size: NA; D gene: TRBD1; J gene: TRBJ2-4; V gene: TRBV29-1; CDR3 DNA: TGCAGCGTCACAAGGGGGACAGGGGGTGTCCAAGCCAAAAACATTCAGTACTTC; CDR3 protein: CSVTRGTGGVQAKNIQYF
clone size: NA; D gene: TRBD1; J gene: TRBJ1-5; V gene: TRBV9; CDR3 DNA: TGTGCCAGCAGCGTTTCAGGAGGGACAGGACAGCCCCAGCATTTT; CDR3 protein: CASSVSGGTGQPQHF
clone size: NA; D gene: TRBD1; J gene: TRBJ1-2; V gene: TRBV7-9; CDR3 DNA: TGTGCCAGCAGCCCCGGGACAGGGAGAGGTTATGGCTACACCTTC; CDR3 protein: CASSPGTGRGYGYTF
clone size: NA; D gene: TRBD1; J gene: TRBJ2-6; V gene: TRBV7-8; CDR3 DNA: TGTGCCAGCAGCCTGGCCGGGACAGGGATCTCTGGGGCCAACGTCCTGACTTTC; CDR3 protein: CASSLAGTGISGANVLTF
clone size: NA; D gene: NA; J gene: TRBJ2-2; V gene: TRBV3-1/TRBV3-2; CDR3 DNA: TGTGCCAGCAGCCGTCTCGCCGGGACTAACACCGGGGAGCTGTTTTTT; CDR3 protein: CASSRLAGTNTGELFF
clone size: NA; D gene: NA; J gene: TRBJ2-2; V gene: TRBV12-2; CDR3 DNA: TGTGCAAGTCGCCGAAACACTAGCGGGGGGCTAGCAGGGTACACCGGGGAGCTGTTTTTT; CDR3 protein: CASRRNTSGGLAGYTGELFF
clone size: NA; D gene: NA; J gene: TRBJ1-1; V gene: TRBV3-1/TRBV3-2; CDR3 DNA: TGTGCCAGCAGCCAAGAACGCGGGTATGCTTTCTTT; CDR3 protein: CASSQERGYAFF
clone size: NA; D gene: NA; J gene: TRBJ1-3; V gene: TRBV6-5; CDR3 DNA: TGTGCCAGCAGTTACGACAGCTCTGGAAACACCATATATTTT; CDR3 protein: CASSYDSSGNTIYF
clone size: NA; D gene: TRBD1; J gene: TRBJ1-2; V gene: TRBV6-2/TRBV6-3; CDR3 DNA: TGTGCCAGCAGTACCGGGACAGGGGGCTATGGCTACACCTTC; CDR3 protein: CASSTGTGGYGYTF
clone size: NA; D gene: TRBD2; J gene: TRBJ2-7; V gene: TRBV9; CDR3 DNA: TGTGCCAGCAGCGTAGCGGGAGGCACGAGCTCCTACGAGCAGTACTTC; CDR3 protein: CASSVAGGTSSYEQYF
clone size: NA; D gene: TRBD1; J gene: TRBJ1-6; V gene: TRBV27; CDR3 DNA: TGTGCCAGCAGGTGGGGACAGGATAATTCACCCCTCCACTTT; CDR3 protein: CASRWGQDNSPLHF
clone size: NA; D gene: NA; J gene: TRBJ1-6; V gene: TRBV28; CDR3 DNA: TGTGCCAGCATTCCTCGAGACAGAAGAAATTCACCCCTCCACTTT; CDR3 protein: CASIPRDRRNSPLHF
clone size: once; D gene: NA; J gene: TRBJ2-7; V gene: TRBV7-2; CDR3 DNA: TGTGCCAGCAGCCCGCGGGGCCCGAGCTCCTACGAGCAGTACTTC; CDR3 protein: CASSPRGPSSYEQYF
clone size: NA; D gene: TRBD2; J gene: TRBJ2-7; V gene: TRBV7-2; CDR3 DNA: TGTGCCAGCAGCTTAGGGTCTAGCGGGGGGGCAAGCTCCTACGAGCAGTACTTC; CDR3 protein: CASSLGSSGGASSYEQYF
clone size: NA; D gene: NA; J gene: TRBJ2-1; V gene: TRBV14; CDR3 DNA: TGTGCCAGCAGCCCTAGACCCGGTCCTAATGAGCAGTTCTTC; CDR3 protein: CASSPRPGPNEQFF
clone size: NA; D gene: NA; J gene: TRBJ1-1; V gene: TRBV10-3; CDR3 DNA: TGTGCCACCCAGCAGGGGACGAACACTGAAGCTTTCTTT; CDR3 protein: CATQQGTNTEAFF
clone size: NA; D gene: NA; J gene: TRBJ2-7; V gene: TRBV28; CDR3 DNA: TGTGCCAGCAGTCCCCCCTCCCGCGAGCAGTACTTC; CDR3 protein: CASSPPSREQYF
clone size: NA; D gene: NA; J gene: TRBJ2-1; V gene: TRBV6-6; CDR3 DNA: TGTGCCAGCGGGGGCAGATCCTACAATGAGCAGTTCTTC; CDR3 protein: CASGGRSYNEQFF
clone size: NA; D gene: NA; J gene: TRBJ1-1; V gene: TRBV5-1; CDR3 DNA: TGCGCCAGCAGCTTGGCCAGGGGAGTGAACACTGAAGCTTTCTTT; CDR3 protein: CASSLARGVNTEAFF
clone size: few; D gene: TRBD2; J gene: TRBJ2-2; V gene: TRBV4-1; CDR3 DNA: TGCGCCAGCAGCCCTAGCGGGGCGAACACCGGGGAGCTGTTTTTT; CDR3 protein: CASSPSGANTGELFF
clone size: NA; D gene: TRBD1; J gene: TRBJ1-4; V gene: TRBV5-1; CDR3 DNA: TGCGCCAGCAGCGTATCAGGGGGAGGTGAAAAACTGTTTTTT; CDR3 protein: CASSVSGGGEKLFF
clone size: NA; D gene: NA; J gene: TRBJ1-3; V gene: TRBV19; CDR3 DNA: TGTGCCAGTACAGACTATGCTGGAAACACCATATATTTT; CDR3 protein: CASTDYAGNTIYF
clone size: NA; D gene: NA; J gene: TRBJ2-3; V gene: TRBV4-3; CDR3 DNA: TGCGCCAGCAGCCATCTAATCGGACAGACCCCTAGCACAGATACGCAGTATTTT; CDR3 protein: CASSHLIGQTPSTDTQYF
clone size: NA; D gene: TRBD2; J gene: TRBJ2-2; V gene: TRBV3-1/TRBV3-2; CDR3 DNA: TGTGCCAGCAGCAGGACTAGCGGGGGGGCTACCTCCCCCGGGGAGCTGTTTTTT; CDR3 protein: CASSRTSGGATSPGELFF
clone size: NA; D gene: NA; J gene: TRBJ1-2; V gene: TRBV29-1; CDR3 DNA: TGCAGCGTTGGAGCACGGTCTAACTATGGCTACACCTTC; CDR3 protein: CSVGARSNYGYTF
clone size: few; D gene: NA; J gene: TRBJ1-2; V gene: TRBV4-1; CDR3 DNA: TGCGCCAGCAGCCAAGAGGGGGGGATCCCCTATGGCTACACCTTC; CDR3 protein: CASSQEGGIPYGYTF
clone size: few; D gene: TRBD1; J gene: TRBJ1-6; V gene: TRBV19; CDR3 DNA: TGTGCCAGTATGGCGGGACAGGCTAAATATAATTCACCCCTCCACTTT; CDR3 protein: CASMAGQAKYNSPLHF
clone size: NA; D gene: NA; J gene: TRBJ2-1; V gene: TRBV29-1; CDR3 DNA: TGCAGCGGATTACTGGGGCTATACAATGAGCAGTTCTTC; CDR3 protein: CSGLLGLYNEQFF
clone size: NA; D gene: NA; J gene: TRBJ2-2; V gene: TRBV30; CDR3 DNA: TGTGCCTGGAGTGAGAGGGAAGTCGGAACCGGGGAGCTGTTTTTT; CDR3 protein: CAWSEREVGTGELFF
clone size: NA; D gene: NA; J gene: TRBJ1-2; V gene: TRBV6-6; CDR3 DNA: TGTGCCAGCAGTTACTATCGGACAGCCTATGGCTACACCTTC; CDR3 protein: CASSYYRTAYGYTF
clone size: NA; D gene: NA; J gene: TRBJ1-5; V gene: TRBV5-5; CDR3 DNA: TGTGCCAGCAGCCGGGGGGCAGTCACAGGGTTAAGCAATCAGCCCCAGCATTTT; CDR3 protein: CASSRGAVTGLSNQPQHF
clone size: NA; D gene: NA; J gene: TRBJ1-2; V gene: TRBV2; CDR3 DNA: TGTGCCAGCAGTGATGGGGCGGCCTATGGCTACACCTTC; CDR3 protein: CASSDGAAYGYTF
clone size: once; D gene: NA; J gene: TRBJ1-5; V gene: TRBV6-4; CDR3 DNA: TGTGCCAGCAGGAAGTGGGGCGCGAATAGCAATCAGCCCCAGCATTTT; CDR3 protein: CASRKWGANSNQPQHF
clone size: once; D gene: TRBD1; J gene: TRBJ1-4; V gene: TRBV9; CDR3 DNA: TGTGCCAGCAGCGTAGGGTCAGGGGGAAATGAAAAACTGTTTTTT; CDR3 protein: CASSVGSGGNEKLFF
clone size: few; D gene: TRBD1; J gene: TRBJ2-1; V gene: TRBV5-1; CDR3 DNA: TGCGCCAGCAGCTTGATTTCAACAGGGGGCAATGAGCAGTTCTTC; CDR3 protein: CASSLISTGGNEQFF
clone size: few; D gene: TRBD1; J gene: TRBJ1-1; V gene: TRBV10-3; CDR3 DNA: TGTGCCATCAGTTTAACAGGGGCCACTGAAGCTTTCTTT; CDR3 protein: CAISLTGATEAFF
clone size: NA; D gene: NA; J gene: TRBJ1-3; V gene: TRBV6-5; CDR3 DNA: TGTGCCAGCAGTTACGCCGCGGGGTCCGGAAACACCATATATTTT; CDR3 protein: CASSYAAGSGNTIYF
clone size: once; D gene: NA; J gene: TRBJ2-1; V gene: TRBV4-3; CDR3 DNA: TGCGCCAGCAGCCACACAAACCAGGGGAATGAGCAGTTCTTC; CDR3 protein: CASSHTNQGNEQFF
clone size: NA; D gene: TRBD1; J gene: TRBJ1-1; V gene: TRBV6-2/TRBV6-3; CDR3 DNA: TGTGCCAGCAGTTGGGACAGGAACACTGAAGCTTTCTTT; CDR3 protein: CASSWDRNTEAFF
clone size: NA; D gene: NA; J gene: TRBJ1-5; V gene: TRBV28; CDR3 DNA: TGTGCCAGCAGTATAGGGGGTTATCAGCCCCAGCATTTT; CDR3 protein: CASSIGGYQPQHF
clone size: NA; D gene: NA; J gene: TRBJ2-2; V gene: TRBV30; CDR3 DNA: TGTGCCTGGAGTGTTACTATCACCGGGGAGCTGTTTTTT; CDR3 protein: CAWSVTITGELFF